This is a list of T cell receptor beta chains from one sample in a study of OX40 agonist ivuxolimab in advanced cancers. Assay: immunoSEQ multiplex PCR; the TCRdb copy retains only in-frame clones and omits some. The top ten clones hold about a third of a sample with 8,500 to 13,000 clones, roughly 70% of them seen once. This specimen was CD4+ or CD8+ T cells sorted from blood, taken in a trial of the OX40 agonist ivuxolimab. Source of these receptors: an adult with an advanced solid tumor such as melanoma, head and neck, liver or kidney cancer. Both conserved end residues are part of each CDR3.

J,V,CDR3
TRBJ2-7,TRBV9,CASSAVQGLEQYF
TRBJ1-2,TRBV29-1,CSVESDNYGYTF
TRBJ2-7,TRBV6-6,CASSFLGQAHSYEQYF
TRBJ2-1,TRBV10-1,CASSGASEPYNEQFF
TRBJ2-7,TRBV11-2,CASSPRGGWGREQYF
TRBJ2-3,TRBV7-9,CASSPQRERGDTQYF
TRBJ2-6,TRBV4-3,CASSQETGSGANVLTF
TRBJ2-7,TRBV4-1,CASSQGPGTRGEQYF
TRBJ1-1,TRBV5-6,CASSLGRGLFTEAFF
-,TRBV7-9,CASSLVSYEQYF